Many counts were recorded for the clone carrying this T cell receptor (beta chain). The antigen remains undetermined. TCR beta CDR3 regions were amplified from RNA. A first-round RT-PCR of the TCR CDR3 used the HTBI primer set. TCRdb reprocessed the multiplex PCR reads with MiXCR, giving one entry per CDR3 protein. The sample has nearly 750,000 distinct CDR3 sequences; approximately 36% are singletons. The sample is drawn from a study of T cells in Graves' hyperthyroidism and ophthalmopathy. Germline loops: CDR1 SQVTM, CDR2 ANQGSEA. This CDR3 is 13 amino acids long. Trimming left V 6 bases short and J 4 bases short, with 15 bases between. Study outcomes and limitations: Ophthalmopathy was model-predicted a median about 6 months pre-onset. Within blood appeared most thyroid clonotypes that had expanded above 0.001.

Absent ophthalmopathy progression within 18 months defined stable Graves' hyperthyroidism. Approximately 10 ml of fresh peripheral blood supplied the PBMCs. The chain recombines TRBV29-1 with TRBJ1-2; D is possibly TRBD1 (5 bases). The sample consisted of blood. The sequence was obtained from a woman aged 40 to 50 with Graves' hyperthyroidism. The CDR3 protein is CSVTVPGGYGYTF. The CDR3 bases are TGCAGCGTGACAGTCCCGGGGGGCTATGGCTACACCTTC. Combining the CDR3 with reference TRBV29-1 and TRBJ1-2 gives the whole variable domain SAVISQKPSRDICQRGTSLTIQCQVDSQVTMMFWYRQQPGQSLTLIATANQGSEATYESGFVIDKFPISRPNLTFSTLTVSNMSPEDSSIYLCSVTVPGGYGYTFGSGTRLTVV.